This note documents a single T cell receptor beta chain sequence. Its antigen remains undetermined. No base quality information exists; no much larger clone differs at one position. The entire amount of isolated RNA was reverse transcribed using the High Capacity cDNA Reverse Transcription Kit, so the sequenced TCRB transcripts were expressed ones. Deep immunoSEQ sequencing was performed on naive, central memory and regulatory T cell samples, with an average of around 3.5 million total reads per sample. After sorted cells were lysed in RLT buffer, RNA was extracted with DNase-treated RNeasy Micro or Mini kits, with the choice depending on cell number. Each cell subset was processed separately to prevent cross-contamination, with patient and healthy donor samples processed together. TCRB sequences were amplified from cDNA with the immunoSEQ multiplex PCR, producing 87-bp fragments spanning the CDR3 region. Amplicons were sequenced on the Illumina HiSeq platform. Per the original workflow: Synthetic template baselines were used to correct PCR bias computationally, reads within Hamming distance 2 were collapsed together, and singletons that could not be merged were discarded. By aligning reads against IMGT, V, D and J genes, CDR3 length, and insertions or deletions at six rearrangement sites were assigned. Within each subset, clonotype counts were normalized to the number of sorted cells before true diversity and Gini coefficients were calculated with the tcR R package. Repertoire sharing was quantified using the overlap coefficient calculated on TCRB nucleotide sequences. TCRdb took over this immuneACCESS table, retaining in-frame rearrangements with V and J assigned. Such tables are incomplete; in checked studies, under half of the missing clones stem from an unresolved V gene, and the remainder is unexplained. The V and J calls and clone size come from that table; D and trimming were worked out from the DNA. The sample contains 130,000 to 150,000 clones, about 10% of them found a single time. The ten largest clonotypes hold 0.68% of the sample.

Each donor gave one peripheral blood draw, averaging approximately 120 mL, which was collected into heparinised tubes. A BD FACSAria II was used to sort naive, central memory, regulatory and stem cell-like memory CD4+ T cells with a panel that included CD45RO, CCR7, CD25, CD127, CD95 and CD27. Every sorted population had a purity above 95%. PBMCs were separated immediately by Lymphoprep density gradient centrifugation and were stained directly, without being cultured. To minimize batch effects, samples were stained and sorted in pairs, one healthy donor with one patient per experiment. This record belongs to a study of beta chain features in type 1 diabetes (dated by TCRdb to 2017 to 2018). The study in broad terms: Mean age, gender distribution, total cell number and subset yield were not different between patients and healthy donors. Whereas all 30 or so donors provided naive and central memory subsets, regulatory and stem cell-like memory subsets were isolated from just 8 patients and about 8 healthy donors. The study compared TCRB repertoires of sorted circulating CD4+ T cell subsets between recently diagnosed type 1 diabetes patients and matched healthy donors. A total of 100 million to 140 million sorted cells were examined across all samples, and the number of cells per subset was strongly correlated with RNA yield. Findings and caveats that apply to the study as a whole: Naive, central memory and regulatory TCRB repertoires appeared to be more similar among patients than among healthy donors. A moderate but significant shortening of TCRB CDR3 length was observed in type 1 diabetes patients in all four CD4+ subsets. Because small numbers of individuals were included in the HLA sub-analyses, any influence of HLA type on TCRB rearrangement was left unresolved. PCR might favor shorter templates, but patient and control samples were amplified and corrected together, so any skew would affect both groups equally. Because cDNA was sequenced instead of genomic DNA, activated cells with high expression could be over-represented, although the groups did not differ in activation or CD3 levels. Patients with type 1 diabetes made fewer insertions and deleted more nucleotides at VDJ recombination sites, implying thymic rearrangement abnormalities.

Germline trimming amounts to 10 bases on V and 2 bases on J, with 6 as the count of junction bases outside the gene matches. The CDR3 sequence holds 14 residues, the cysteine and phenylalanine included. The CDR3 DNA has 42 bases and is translated from base 1. The germline V gene (reference sequence) sets CDR1 to SEHNR and CDR2 to FQNEAQ. The chain employs TRBV7-9 and TRBJ2-1, and 9 bases in between align with TRBD2. This clonotype originated in a man between 18 and 29 years old in good health. The specimen was central memory CD4+ T cells from blood. The CDR3 corresponds to CAISREGAYNEQFF. The DNA sequence is given as TGTGCCATCTCGCGGGAGGGGGCCTACAATGAGCAGTTCTTC.